The source of this T cell receptor beta chain is a study of cytomegalovirus exposure and HLA in healthy donors. Study conclusions and caveats: The productive fraction for most TCR beta V segments was about 90% or about 30% in an earlier analysis. TCR sequences were mostly rare, though some public TCRs occurred in many donors.

The germline gives CDR1 SGHDN, CDR2 FVKESK. CDR3 length equals 13 residues. Trimming shortened V by 2 bases and J by 5 bases, and 9 bases separated the two germline ends. Worth noting for this clone: Its antigen is undetermined.

Primers: 60 Vbeta forward and 13 Jbeta reverse. Profiling relied on immunoSEQ multiplex PCR, and the TCRdb table lists in-frame clones only, not all of them. Here the sample spans about 120,000 clones, more than 60% being singletons. This TCR was recovered from a man in his forties in good health and CMV-seropositive. The specimen was PBMCs. This chain connects TRBV14 to TRBJ1-1, with D possibly being TRBD1 (5 bases). This CDR3 is CASSQLSGTEAFF. The CDR3 nucleotides read TGTGCCAGCAGCCAATTGTCAGGGACTGAAGCTTTCTTT.